Below are 21 T cell receptor beta chains sequenced from a single sample in a study of T cell repertoires in cytomegalovirus infection. In TCRdb, the reads were re-called with MiXCR into one record per CDR3 protein. This sample has more than 350,000 distinct CDR3 sequences, with about a third found just once. The sample was PBMCs. All receptors derive from a human donor in good health (CMV status not recorded). Some clones in this sample may be carry-over from other donors' samples.

In its sample, this clonotype was seen many times. V is TRBV7-9 and J is TRBJ1-6; D not certain. CDR1 and CDR2 (germline): SEHNR, FQNEAQ (reference sequence). This CDR3 has 17 residues. The ends were cut back, 2 bases at V and 0 bases at J, with 11 bases in the middle. Here the CDR3 DNA reads TGTGCCAGCAGCTTATATCCAGGCCTCTCCTATAATTCACCCCTCCACTTT. Amino acids: CASSLYPGLSYNSPLHF.

The chain links TRBV15 to TRBJ1-3; 8 bases match TRBD1. Per germline, CDR1 LNHNV and CDR2 YYDKDF (reference sequence). The CDR3 has 17 residues. The V and J ends lost 4 bases and 0 bases, in that order; junction bases with no gene match: 8. In nucleotides, the CDR3 is TGTGCCACCAGCACCCGGGACAGGAAAATCTCTGGAAACACCATATATTTT. This sequence encodes CATSTRDRKISGNTIYF.

This clonotype was detected a few times. The gene calls are TRBV7-8 and TRBJ2-7; 9 nucleotides match TRBD1. The germline gives CDR1 SGHVS, CDR2 FQNEAQ. J was trimmed by 2 bases and V by 2 bases; bases with no gene match: 4. The CDR3 length is 15 residues. CDR3 in amino acids: CASSLTGGHTYEQYF. The CDR3 coding sequence is TGTGCCAGCAGCTTAACAGGGGGCCATACCTACGAGCAGTACTTC.

This clonotype was counted only a few times. The chain joins TRBV15 to TRBJ2-7; 7 positions match TRBD2. Germline V lookup: CDR1 LNHNV, CDR2 YYDKDF (reference sequence). Trimming took 0 bases from V and 0 from J; bases not matched to a gene: 5. The CDR3 runs 16 residues. CDR3 loop: CATSRDRRGSSYEQYF. The CDR3 DNA is TGTGCCACCAGCAGAGATCGGCGGGGGAGCTCCTACGAGCAGTACTTC.

This chain connects TRBV20-1 to TRBJ2-7, with 9 bases identical to TRBD1. V trimming: 7 bases; J trimming: 2 bases; junction bases outside the gene matches: 15. CDR1 is DFQATT, CDR2 SNEGSKA, per germline (reference sequence). CDR3 size: 16 residues. The CDR3 protein is CSDINTGTGIPYEQYF. CDR3 DNA: TGCAGTGATATCAACACCGGGACAGGGATCCCCTACGAGCAGTACTTC.

The rearrangement uses TRBV20-1 and TRBJ2-5; perhaps TRBD1 as D (7 bases). From germline, CDR1 is DFQATT and CDR2 SNEGSKA (reference sequence). This CDR3 contains 15 residues. Trimming pared 6 bases from V and 4 bases from J, leaving 21 bases between. The CDR3 DNA reads TGCAGTGCCAGGGGGGTTCAGGGAGAGGGAGAGACCCAGTACTTC. It specifies CSARGVQGEGETQYF.

This clonotype was picked up a small number of times. The chain employs TRBV7-9 and TRBJ1-6, with 9 bases matching TRBD1. CDR3 length: 15 residues. Losses at the gene ends were 0 bases for V and 10 bases for J; bases not matched to a gene: 4. CDR1 is SEHNR and CDR2 is FQNEAQ in the germline V gene (reference sequence). Here the CDR3 reads CASSLAWTGDSPLHF. As DNA, the CDR3 is TGTGCCAGCAGCTTAGCCTGGACAGGGGACTCACCCCTCCACTTT.

Note on this clonotype: This CDR3 is missing its conserved last phenylalanine or tryptophan, likely due to a read error. The chain combines TRBV7-2 with TRBJ1-5; 7 nucleotides align to TRBD1. With V trimmed by 6 bases and J by 3 bases, 8 bases remained unmatched. The germline gives CDR1 SGHTA, CDR2 FQGNSA. The CDR3 has 15 amino acids. The CDR3: CASSLAGQINQPQHL. As DNA, the CDR3 is TGTGCCAGCAGTTTGGCGGGACAGATCAATCAGCCCCAGCATTTG.

This clonotype was observed once. A much larger clone lies one base from this, so it may be a read error. V is TRBV7-4 and J is TRBJ1-6, with 7 bases fitting TRBD1. J was trimmed by 12 bases and V by 4 bases; bases with no gene match: 3. CDR3 length: 12 residues. Germline V gene sequence: CDR1 SGHVT, CDR2 SQSDAQ. The CDR3 reads CASSSNRGPLHF. The CDR3 nucleotides read TGTGCCAGCAGCTCCAACAGGGGACCCCTCCACTTT.

This chain joins TRBV6-2 or TRBV6-3 and TRBJ2-7; no firm D call. With 4 bases removed from V and 2 bases from J, the gap between germline ends came to 9 bases. The CDR3 spans 13 residues. CDR1 is MNHEY, CDR2 SVGEGT, per germline. The CDR3 region has the DNA TGTGCCAGCAGTTGGACCACAACCTACGAGCAGTACTTC. The encoded protein is CASSWTTTYEQYF.

V usage is TRBV6-5 and J usage is TRBJ1-1; 7 bases agree with TRBD1. Germline V gene data show CDR1 as MNHEY and CDR2 as SVGAGI. This CDR3 spans 13 amino acids. Trimming cost V 7 bases and J 5 bases; bases outside gene matches: 7. The chain's CDR3 is CASTTGAATEAFF. CDR3 nucleotide sequence: TGTGCCAGCACCACAGGGGCTGCGACTGAAGCTTTCTTT.

The gene calls are TRBV5-1 and TRBJ2-7; a weak D match, TRBD1 (5 bases). CDR3 length equals 16 residues. V lost 2 bases and J lost 7, with 22 bases in between. Looked up from germline, CDR1 is SGHRS and CDR2 is YFSETQ. The CDR3 sequence is CASSLDVAGLDREQYF. DNA of the CDR3: TGCGCCAGCAGCTTAGACGTGGCAGGGCTCGACCGGGAGCAGTACTTC.

The chain combines TRBV27 with TRBJ1-4; tentative D call: TRBD1 (5 bases). Germline values: CDR1 MNHEY, CDR2 SMNVEV (reference sequence). The germline V and J ends were trimmed by 5 bases and 0 bases, with 16 bases remaining between them. CDR3 length: 17 residues. In DNA, the CDR3 is TGTGCCAGCAGTGTGTCAGGGCCGGCTGCAACTAATGAAAAACTGTTTTTT. Translation: CASSVSGPAATNEKLFF.

On this clonotype: At one boundary the junction diverges from the germline segment, which might be a read error. The chain carries TRBV20-1 and TRBJ2-5; 11 bases line up with TRBD2. Per germline, CDR1 DFQATT and CDR2 SNEGSKA (reference sequence). CDR3 length: 18 residues. The chain's CDR3 is CSARDKTSGGQYHETQYF. In DNA, the CDR3 is TGCAGTGCTAGAGATAAAACTAGCGGGGGCCAGTACCATGAGACCCAGTACTTC.

This clonotype occurred many times. This chain links TRBV7-9 with TRBJ2-7; 8 bases are shared with TRBD1. The ends lost 1 base at V and 1 base at J; junction bases unmatched: 3. Germline CDR1 is SEHNR and CDR2 is FQNEAQ (reference sequence). This CDR3 region has 15 residues. The CDR3 reads CASSLGQGLSYEQYF. In DNA form, the CDR3 reads TGTGCCAGCAGCTTAGGACAGGGGTTATCCTACGAGCAGTACTTC.

V is TRBV2 and J is TRBJ2-6, with D perhaps TRBD1 or TRBD2 (6 bases each). CDR1 is SNHLY, CDR2 FYNNEI, per germline. V dropped 4 bases and J dropped 2 bases, with 12 bases sitting between them. This CDR3 has 16 residues. The CDR3 DNA is TGTGCCAGCAGTGGGCAGGGGAGGACTGGGGCCAACGTCCTGACTTTC. This encodes CASSGQGRTGANVLTF.

A word on this clonotype: This CDR3 is missing its conserved last phenylalanine or tryptophan, likely due to a read error. The chain employs TRBV19 and TRBJ2-1; 7 bases agree with TRBD2. With V trimmed by 3 bases and J by 4 bases, 9 bases remained unmatched. CDR1 LNHDA and CDR2 SQIVND come from the germline V gene (reference sequence). This CDR3 is 16 amino acids long. CDR3 loop: CASSMSRDYRYNEQFI. CDR3 nucleotides: TGTGCCAGTAGTATGAGCCGGGACTACCGATACAATGAGCAGTTCATC.

This chain uses TRBV12-3 or TRBV12-4 with TRBJ2-2; no firm D call. Deletions cut 9 bases from V and 2 bases from J, with 16 bases between. CDR3 size: 15 residues. The CDR3 protein is CASKLSSVNTGELFF. CDR3 coding DNA: TGTGCCAGTAAATTATCAAGTGTTAACACCGGGGAGCTGTTTTTT.

The chain has TRBV4-1 and TRBJ2-6; 9 bases map to TRBD2. The CDR3 covers 18 residues. With 0 bases clipped from V and 2 bases from J, the junction kept 5 bases outside the gene matches. The germline gives CDR1 MGHRA, CDR2 YSYEKL. Written as DNA, the CDR3 is TGCGCCAGCAGCCAAGATGGCGCGGGAGGGCCTGGGGCCAACGTCCTGACTTTC. Its translation is CASSQDGAGGPGANVLTF.

The chain uses TRBV19 and TRBJ1-5; tentatively, D is TRBD1 (6 bases). This CDR3 is built from 15 residues. Germline loops: CDR1 LNHDA, CDR2 SQIVND (reference sequence). Trimming took off 5 bases at V and 3 bases at J, with 14 bases between the two ends. CDR3 residues: CASSSAPGANQPQHF. The CDR3 nucleotides are TGTGCCAGTAGTTCAGCCCCAGGGGCCAATCAGCCCCAGCATTTT.

For this clonotype: The junction departs from germline at one end; a sequencing error may be responsible. The chain couples TRBV6-2 or TRBV6-3 to TRBJ2-7; 13 positions agree with TRBD2. CDR3 length: 18 residues. CDR1 and CDR2 from the germline V gene are MNHEY and SVGEGT. CDR3 sequence: CTSSPGLAGFPSSYEQYF. The CDR3 region has the DNA TGTACCAGCAGCCCGGGACTAGCGGGGTTTCCGAGCTCCTACGAGCAGTACTTC.